What follows are 32 T cell receptor beta chains derived from one specimen sequenced in a study of cytomegalovirus exposure and HLA in healthy donors. Researchers ran the PCR with 60 Vbeta and 13 Jbeta primers. Repertoires were generated with immunoSEQ multiplex PCR, while TCRdb's copy carries only in-frame clones and drops some. The repertoire has about 100,000 clones, about 74% of them found once; the top ten carry 4.8%. Sequencing was done on a sample of PBMCs. These receptors were obtained from a woman aged 18-29 years in good health and CMV-seropositive.

The CDR3 reads CASSEVAGRITIYF. The CDR3 nucleotides are TGTGCCAGCAGTGAAGTGGCCGGGAGGATCACCATATATTTT. The chain couples TRBV6-5 to TRBJ1-3; no clear D gene. The CDR3 runs 14 residues. Looked up from germline, CDR1 is MNHEY and CDR2 is SVGAGI. Trimming removed 5 bases from V and 9 bases from J, with 17 bases in between.

The rearrangement links TRBV5-8 to TRBJ2-7; TRBD2 agrees at 9 bases. J was trimmed by 3 bases and V by 2 bases; bases with no gene match: 12. Germline V lookup: CDR1 SGHTS, CDR2 YDEGEE. The CDR3 length is 17 residues. As DNA, the CDR3 is TGTGCCAGCAGCTTCAAAGGTTTACTAGCGGGCCTCTACGAGCAGTACTTC. Amino acids: CASSFKGLLAGLYEQYF.

CDR3 loop: CAWDDGGRTYTGELFF. In nucleotides, the CDR3 is TGTGCCTGGGACGACGGCGGGAGGACCTACACCGGGGAGCTGTTTTTT. The chain carries TRBV30 and TRBJ2-2, with 8 nucleotides matching TRBD2. Germline lookup yields CDR1 GTSNPN and CDR2 SVGIG (reference sequence). CDR3 size: 16 residues. The V segment lost 5 bases and the J segment 3 bases; nucleotides outside the gene matches: 11.

CDR3 amino acids: CASSPGTGWYEQYF. The CDR3 DNA sequence: TGTGCCAGCAGTCCCGGGACAGGGTGGTACGAGCAGTACTTC. The J gene is TRBJ2-7, the V gene TRBV28; 9 bases fit TRBD1. Germline V lookup: CDR1 MDHEN, CDR2 SYDVKM. The CDR3 contains 14 residues. With V trimmed by 5 bases and J by 4 bases, 6 bases remained unmatched.

This chain joins TRBV2 and TRBJ2-2, with D possibly matching TRBD2 (6 bases). This CDR3 contains 16 residues. CDR1 SNHLY and CDR2 FYNNEI come from the germline V gene. Trimming pared 5 bases from V and 4 bases from J, leaving 17 bases between. CDR3: CASSITRNGGTGELFF. DNA of the CDR3: TGTGCCAGCAGTATAACTCGGAACGGGGGCACCGGGGAGCTGTTTTTT.

The rearrangement joins TRBV28 to TRBJ2-5; 9 positions match TRBD1. V lost 7 bases and J lost 0; bases outside the gene matches: 6. Per germline, CDR1 MDHEN and CDR2 SYDVKM. The CDR3 extends over 15 amino acids. CDR3 in DNA: TGTGCCAGCACCACCGGGACAGGGTACCAAGAGACCCAGTACTTC. Protein: CASTTGTGYQETQYF.

This rearrangement joins TRBV6-4 to TRBJ2-1; 10 nucleotides match TRBD2. The V and J ends lost 2 bases and 6 bases, in that order; junction bases with no gene match: 7. Looked up from germline, CDR1 is MRHNA and CDR2 is SNTAGT. The CDR3 sequence is 16 residues long. CDR3 in DNA: TGTGCCAGCAGTGACGGTAAACTAGCGGGGAGCAATGAGCAGTTCTTC. Translation: CASSDGKLAGSNEQFF.

This chain's CDR3 is CASSKMTSGRGKTQYF. CDR3 nucleotides: TGTGCCAGCAGCAAAATGACTAGCGGGAGGGGAAAGACCCAGTACTTC. J is TRBJ2-5 and V is TRBV21-1; TRBD2 reflects the table's D call only, with no check against the DNA. TRBV21-1 is annotated as a pseudogene. The CDR3 runs to 16 residues.

The chain has TRBV29-1 and TRBJ2-3; 9 nucleotides align to TRBD2. CDR3 length: 16 amino acids. CDR1 is SQVTM and CDR2 is ANQGSEA in the germline V gene. Trimming took 0 bases from V and 5 from J; bases not matched to a gene: 9. The CDR3 DNA sequence: TGCAGCGTTGAAGATCGGGCTAGCGGGGAAGAAGATACGCAGTATTTT. Encoded protein: CSVEDRASGEEDTQYF.

The rearrangement links TRBV4-1 to TRBJ2-4; D might be TRBD2 (5 bases). This CDR3 has 12 amino acids. With 2 bases removed from V and 10 bases from J, the gap between germline ends came to 9 bases. CDR1 and CDR2 (germline): MGHRA, YSYEKL. The CDR3 nucleotides read TGCGCCAGCAGCCAACTTCCGGGAATTCAGTACTTC. Its protein is CASSQLPGIQYF.

This clone has just a few counts. This chain links TRBV4-3 with TRBJ2-7, with 7 bases lining up with TRBD2. The CDR3 sequence is 15 residues long. Trimming took 1 base from V and 2 from J; bases not matched to a gene: 5. CDR1 is LGHNA and CDR2 is YSLEER in the germline V gene. This CDR3 is CASSQVGGRTYEQYF. CDR3 nucleotides: TGCGCCAGCAGCCAAGTGGGCGGGAGAACCTACGAGCAGTACTTC.

The chain combines TRBV28 with TRBJ1-5; 7 positions agree with TRBD1. With V trimmed by 4 bases and J by 2 bases, 2 bases remained unmatched. This CDR3 has 14 residues. Looked up from germline, CDR1 is MDHEN and CDR2 is SYDVKM. This CDR3 is CASSSGQGNQPQHF. CDR3 nucleotides: TGTGCCAGCAGTTCTGGACAGGGCAATCAGCCCCAGCATTTT.

This clone was recorded a few times. The V and J genes are TRBV6-1 and TRBJ1-3; TRBD1 is a possible D gene (6 bases). Per the germline V gene, CDR1 is MNHNS and CDR2 is SASEGT. The CDR3 consists of 16 residues. Deletions cut 1 base from V and 0 bases from J, with 10 bases between. This CDR3 is CASSEETGTSGNTIYF. As DNA, the CDR3 is TGTGCCAGCAGTGAAGAGACAGGAACCTCTGGAAACACCATATATTTT.

The chain is built from TRBV7-3 and TRBJ2-7; D unresolved. The germline V and J ends were trimmed by 2 bases and 5 bases, with 10 bases remaining between them. Germline assignment: CDR1 SGHTA and CDR2 FQGTGA. This CDR3 has 13 amino acids. The DNA for the CDR3 is TGTGCCAGCAGCTTAGACTTGTCGCACGAGCAGTACTTC. It yields the protein CASSLDLSHEQYF.

This chain connects TRBV30 to TRBJ1-4, with D unclear. Deletions cut 2 bases from V and 5 bases from J, with 15 bases between. CDR1 and CDR2 from the germline V gene are GTSNPN and SVGIG (reference sequence). The CDR3 runs to 15 residues. For the CDR3, the DNA is TGTGCCTGGAGTATTTCCTCAGGAAAGAATGAAAAACTGTTTTTT. Its translation is CAWSISSGKNEKLFF.

The chain employs TRBV20-1 and TRBJ1-2; 8 bases fit TRBD1. CDR3 size: 8 residues. Germline trimming cut 7 bases from V and 14 bases from J; bases unmatched to any gene: 3. Germline V gene lookup returns CDR1 DFQATT and CDR2 SNEGSKA (reference sequence). As DNA, the CDR3 is TGCAGTGGACAGGGGAGGACCTTC. Encoded protein: CSGQGRTF.

This chain connects TRBV12-5 to TRBJ2-2; TRBD2 agrees at 13 bases. This CDR3 is 21 amino acids long. Trimming took 3 bases from V and 0 from J; bases not matched to a gene: 13. Germline lookup yields CDR1 LGHNT and CDR2 FRNRAP. The CDR3 loop is CASGFTFGGLAGPTNTGELFF. In DNA form, the CDR3 reads TGTGCTAGTGGTTTCACATTTGGGGGACTAGCGGGACCAACGAACACCGGGGAGCTGTTTTTT.

V usage is TRBV6-5 and J usage is TRBJ2-7; TRBD2 aligns across 9 bases. The ends lost 7 bases at V and 3 bases at J; junction bases unmatched: 4. CDR1 and CDR2 (germline): MNHEY, SVGAGI. This CDR3 has 13 residues. In DNA form, the CDR3 reads TGTGCCAGCAACCTAGCGGGAAGCTACGAGCAGTACTTC. This sequence encodes CASNLAGSYEQYF.

The chain carries TRBV7-3 and TRBJ2-1; D unclear. V lost 2 bases, J lost 5 bases, and 16 bases lay in between. CDR3 length equals 16 residues. The germline CDR1 and CDR2 sequences are SGHTA and FQGTGA. The CDR3 DNA is TGTGCCAGCAGCTTACCCTTGACCTTGGAGAACAATGAGCAGTTCTTC. Translated, it gives CASSLPLTLENNEQFF.

The chain recombines TRBV2 with TRBJ2-3; 8 nucleotides match TRBD2. The germline V gene has CDR1 SNHLY and CDR2 FYNNEI. V gave up 5 bases and J gave up 0 bases; unmatched junction bases: 4. The length of the CDR3 is 15 residues. In nucleotides, the CDR3 is TGTGCCAGCAGTTTAGCGGGAACTAGCACAGATACGCAGTATTTT. Amino acids: CASSLAGTSTDTQYF.

The rearrangement links TRBV7-9 to TRBJ2-7, with 7 bases lining up with TRBD2. This CDR3 is built from 16 residues. Per germline, CDR1 SEHNR and CDR2 FQNEAQ (reference sequence). V was clipped by 4 bases and J by 5 bases; unmatched bases: 14. CDR3 nucleotide sequence: TGTGCCAGCAGCTCCCCGGGGGGAGTTGGGGATCACGAGCAGTACTTC. Translated, it gives CASSSPGGVGDHEQYF.

This clone was counted a single time. This chain joins TRBV11-2 and TRBJ1-3; perhaps TRBD1 as D (5 bases). Trimming stripped 5 bases from V and 4 bases from J, with 15 bases between. In germline, CDR1 is SGHAT, CDR2 FQNNGV. This CDR3 is built from 15 residues. This CDR3 reads CASSPLTGVGNTIYF. CDR3 sequence (DNA): TGTGCCAGCAGCCCACTCACGGGGGTAGGAAACACCATATATTTT.

This sequence joins TRBV30 and TRBJ2-3; D uncertain. Per the germline V gene, CDR1 is GTSNPN and CDR2 is SVGIG (reference sequence). V was trimmed by 5 bases and J by 3 bases, leaving 12 bases between them. The CDR3 is made up of 13 amino acids. In nucleotides, the CDR3 is TGTGCCTGGGCTTCTACCCAAACAGATACGCAGTATTTT. The encoded protein is CAWASTQTDTQYF.

This clone was found a few times. The same CDR3 also results from other DNA sequences found in this sample. This chain links TRBV28 with TRBJ2-7; TRBD1 agrees at 12 bases. The CDR3 has 14 residues. Losses at the gene ends were 6 bases for V and 6 bases for J; bases not matched to a gene: 6. Per the germline V gene, CDR1 is MDHEN and CDR2 is SYDVKM. CDR3: CASRSGQGAGEQYF. CDR3 sequence (DNA): TGTGCCAGCAGATCGGGACAGGGGGCTGGCGAGCAGTACTTC.

This clone has more than one count but fewer than ten. The chain carries TRBV5-4 and TRBJ1-1, with a weak D call TRBD1 (6 bases). Germline V gene sequence: CDR1 SGHNT, CDR2 YYREEE (reference sequence). This CDR3 comprises 15 residues. The ends were cut back, 4 bases at V and 1 base at J, with 14 bases in the middle. The CDR3 nucleotides read TGTGCCAGCAGCCCCCCGGCAGGGGCGAACACTGAAGCTTTCTTT. It codes for CASSPPAGANTEAFF. The variable domain in full, with the rest retrieved from reference TRBV5-4 and TRBJ1-1, is ETGVTQSPTHLIKTRGQQVTLRCSSQSGHNTVSWYQQALGQGPQFIFQYYREEENGRGNFPPRFSGLQFPNYSSELNVNALELDDSALYLCASSPPAGANTEAFFGQGTRLTVV.

This clone has just one count. The chain couples TRBV7-9 to TRBJ1-6; D perhaps matches TRBD1 (5 bases). Germline CDR1 and CDR2: SEHNR and FQNEAQ (reference sequence). The CDR3 sequence is 14 residues long. V was shortened by 6 bases and J by 7 bases, with 13 bases between the two germline ends. The CDR3 reads CASRRTGQNSPLHF. The CDR3 region has the DNA TGTGCCAGCAGGCGAACCGGACAAAATTCACCCCTCCACTTT.

The V and J genes are TRBV19 and TRBJ1-5, with a weak D call TRBD1 (6 bases). CDR3 length: 13 amino acids. Trimming pared 4 bases from V and 6 bases from J, leaving 10 bases between. The V gene's germline CDR1 is LNHDA and CDR2 SQIVND (reference sequence). The CDR3 DNA reads TGTGCCAGTAGTACAGGGGCTCCTCAGCCCCAGCATTTT. This codes for CASSTGAPQPQHF.

The table lists this clone with a few counts. V gene TRBV4-1 combines with J gene TRBJ2-1; 8 nucleotides align to TRBD2. CDR1 is MGHRA, CDR2 YSYEKL, per germline. After removal of 11 bases from V and 5 bases from J, the junction contained 8 bases not matched to a gene. The CDR3 consists of 13 residues. Here the CDR3 reads CAGSGSDDNEQFF. The CDR3 DNA sequence: TGCGCCGGGAGCGGGAGCGACGACAATGAGCAGTTCTTC.

In its sample, this clone was seen a few times. Other DNA sequences in the same sample also yield this CDR3. This chain links TRBV5-1 with TRBJ1-1; D possibly corresponds to TRBD1 (5 bases). The ends were cut back, 0 bases at V and 4 bases at J, with 10 bases in the middle. This CDR3 comprises 14 residues. Germline V CDR1 and CDR2: SGHRS, YFSETQ. As DNA, the CDR3 is TGCGCCAGCAGCTTGGGGCAGGGCGGCACTGAAGCTTTCTTT. Translation: CASSLGQGGTEAFF.

This clone was observed once. V gene TRBV9 combines with J gene TRBJ2-7; TRBD2 aligns across 8 bases. The germline V gene has CDR1 SGDLS and CDR2 YYNGEE. The CDR3 is 14 amino acids. Germline trimming cut 3 bases from V and 2 bases from J; bases unmatched to any gene: 4. The CDR3 loop is CASSESGSTYEQYF. CDR3 nucleotides: TGTGCCAGCAGCGAAAGCGGGAGCACCTACGAGCAGTACTTC.

The gene calls are TRBV7-3 and TRBJ2-1; 9 nucleotides line up with TRBD2. The CDR3 extends over 15 amino acids. V gave up 2 bases and J gave up 6 bases; unmatched junction bases: 5. In germline, CDR1 is SGHTA, CDR2 FQGTGA. CDR3 amino acids: CASSLVAGVANEQFF. CDR3 DNA sequence: TGTGCCAGCAGCTTAGTAGCGGGAGTGGCCAATGAGCAGTTCTTC. Full variable domain (outside the CDR3, taken from reference TRBV7-3 and TRBJ2-1): GAGVSQTPSNKVTEKGKYVELRCDPISGHTALYWYRQSLGQGPEFLIYFQGTGAADDSGLPNDRFFAVRPEGSVSTLKIQRTERGDSAVYLCASSLVAGVANEQFFGPGTRLTVL.

There are a few counts of this clone. The genes are TRBV6-1 and TRBJ1-5; 8 positions match TRBD1. Germline V lookup: CDR1 MNHNS, CDR2 SASEGT. CDR3 size: 13 residues. The junction had 4 bases not matched to a gene; V was cut back by 7 bases and J by 5 bases. Here the CDR3 reads CASKDRGDQPQHF. The DNA of the CDR3 is TGTGCCAGCAAAGACAGGGGCGATCAGCCCCAGCATTTT.